The clone carrying this TCR beta chain was found once. Its matching antigen is unknown. The data were obtained in a study of post-analysis software for immune sequencing data. Study results and caveats: Roughly five TRBV segments appeared more often in patients than in controls, and TRBV5-6, TRBV5-1 and TRBV20-1 were among these.

After removal of 11 bases from V and 4 bases from J, the junction contained 11 bases not matched to a gene. The germline CDR1 and CDR2 sequences are ENHRY and SYGVKD. This CDR3 contains 14 residues. Prepared TCR beta cDNA libraries contained unique molecular identifiers. TCRdb reanalysed the PCR reads using MiXCR and keeps one entry per CDR3 protein. The sample holds hundreds of thousands of distinct CDR3 sequences, roughly 50% seen once. This sequence originates from a girl aged 5-17 years with multiple sclerosis. This chain uses TRBV10-3 with TRBJ1-2, with 9 bases identical to TRBD1. Sequencing was performed on blood. CDR3 DNA sequence: TGTGCCGCCAGCACAGGGGGCAGATGCTATGGCTACACCTTC. Its protein is CAASTGGRCYGYTF.